The source of this T cell receptor beta chain is a study of T-cell reconstitution after alpha-beta-depleted transplantation in children. Preparation of the TCRbeta library used unique molecular identifiers. TCRdb itself ran the PCR reads through MiXCR, one entry per CDR3 protein. The data show roughly 570,000 distinct CDR3 sequences, 25% to 30% seen once. This clonotype was detected only a few times. Its specificity is not known. Points from the study as a whole: At one year after transplant, newly produced T cells mostly accounted for T-cell counts and diversity.

V shed 1 base and J shed 5 bases, with 8 bases lying between them. The CDR3 extends over 13 amino acids. The germline V gene encodes CDR1 SGDLS and CDR2 YYNGEE. The sample here was PBMCs, taken before TCRalphabeta/CD19-depleted stem cell transplant. The clonotype comes from a boy younger than two with Wiskott-Aldrich syndrome, due to receive a stem cell transplant. The gene calls are TRBV9 and TRBJ2-3; D might be TRBD2 (6 bases). CDR3 in amino acids: CASSVRELDTQYF. The CDR3 bases are TGTGCCAGCAGCGTACGGGAGCTAGATACGCAGTATTTT.